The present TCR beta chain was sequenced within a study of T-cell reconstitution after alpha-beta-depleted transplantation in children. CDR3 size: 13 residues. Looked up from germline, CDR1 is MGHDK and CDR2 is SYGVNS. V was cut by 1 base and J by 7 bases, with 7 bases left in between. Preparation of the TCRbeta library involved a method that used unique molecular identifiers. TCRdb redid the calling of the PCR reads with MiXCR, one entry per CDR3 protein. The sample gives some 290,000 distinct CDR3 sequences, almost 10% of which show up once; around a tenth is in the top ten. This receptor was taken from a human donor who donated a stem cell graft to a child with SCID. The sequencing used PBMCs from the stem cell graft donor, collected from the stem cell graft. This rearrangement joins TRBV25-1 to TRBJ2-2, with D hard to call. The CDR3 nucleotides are TGTGCCAGCAGTGAATTACTCTACGGGGAGCTGTTTTTT. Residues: CASSELLYGELFF.